This is a list of T cell receptor beta chains from one sample in a study of T cell responses to AZD1222 COVID-19 vaccine. Method: immunoSEQ multiplex PCR; TCRdb's copy keeps in-frame clones and lacks some. The data show 140,000 to 150,000 clones, roughly 89% seen once. The sample in question was peripheral blood, obtained 28 days after the second dose of the MenACWY control vaccine. These receptors all stem from an adult who received the MenACWY meningococcal vaccine as a control. Each CDR3 is given with its conserved first and last residue. Fields, in order: CDR3 length, clone size, D gene, V gene, J gene, CDR3 DNA, CDR3 protein. The D gene is left open where the match is weak. A row's size may be missing; if present it is once, few, many or a size class.

length: 13
size: .
D: .
V: TRBV12-3/TRBV12-4
J: TRBJ2-3
DNA: TGTGCCAGCAGTTCCACCCTATTAGATACGCAGTATTTT
CDR3: CASSSTLLDTQYF

length: 16
size: .
D: .
V: TRBV4-3
J: TRBJ1-5
DNA: TGCGCCAGCAGCCAGGCACTGGGGGCTAGCAATCAGCCCCAGCATTTT
CDR3: CASSQALGASNQPQHF

length: 19
size: .
D: .
V: TRBV9
J: TRBJ2-1
DNA: TGTGCCAGCAGCGTCCTCGGGGGGCAGCGGGGTTCCTCCTACAATGAGCAGTTCTTC
CDR3: CASSVLGGQRGSSYNEQFF

length: 21
size: .
D: .
V: TRBV27
J: TRBJ1-6
DNA: TGTGCCAGCAGCCTCAAACAACTGGGGGGACGGACGATTCCAAATAATTCACCCCTCCACTTT
CDR3: CASSLKQLGGRTIPNNSPLHF

length: 13
size: .
D: .
V: TRBV12-3/TRBV12-4
J: TRBJ2-5
DNA: TGTGCCAGCAGTCCTCATGACACCCAGACCCAGTACTTC
CDR3: CASSPHDTQTQYF

length: 16
size: once
D: TRBD2
V: TRBV29-1
J: TRBJ2-1
DNA: TGCAGCGTTGAAGATCGAGCGGGAGGTCCCTACAATGAGCAGTTCTTC
CDR3: CSVEDRAGGPYNEQFF

length: 15
size: .
D: .
V: TRBV18
J: TRBJ2-7
DNA: TGTGCCAGCTCACCAACCGGGTCAAGGAACTACGAGCAGTACTTC
CDR3: CASSPTGSRNYEQYF

length: 13
size: .
D: .
V: TRBV9
J: TRBJ2-7
DNA: TGTGCCAGCAGCCCCCGGGACCTCTACGAGCAGTACTTC
CDR3: CASSPRDLYEQYF

length: 15
size: .
D: .
V: TRBV7-2
J: TRBJ2-1
DNA: TGTGCCAGCGGGACCACAGGAGTAGCGTACAATGAGCAGTTCTTC
CDR3: CASGTTGVAYNEQFF

length: 18
size: .
D: TRBD2
V: TRBV19
J: TRBJ2-2
DNA: TGTGCCAGTAGTACCGGACTGGCGGGAGCGCCTAACACCGGGGAGCTGTTTTTT
CDR3: CASSTGLAGAPNTGELFF

length: 12
size: .
D: .
V: TRBV6-5
J: TRBJ2-5
DNA: TGTGCCAGCAGTAACGGGAGAAAGACCCAGTACTTC
CDR3: CASSNGRKTQYF

length: 13
size: .
D: .
V: TRBV25-1
J: TRBJ1-6
DNA: TGTGCCAGCAGCCGAACGGAGAATTCACCCCTCCACTTT
CDR3: CASSRTENSPLHF

length: 14
size: .
D: TRBD1
V: TRBV7-2
J: TRBJ1-5
DNA: TGTGCCAGCAGCTCGGACAGGGGGAGTCAGCCCCAGCATTTT
CDR3: CASSSDRGSQPQHF

length: 16
size: once
D: TRBD2
V: TRBV27
J: TRBJ2-1
DNA: TGTGCCAGCAGCTACTTTAGCGGGAGCTCCTACAATGAGCAGTTCTTC
CDR3: CASSYFSGSSYNEQFF

length: 14
size: .
D: TRBD1
V: TRBV5-4
J: TRBJ1-2
DNA: TGTGCCAGCAGCCCGATGGACAGGGGCGGTGGCTACACCTTC
CDR3: CASSPMDRGGGYTF

length: 15
size: .
D: TRBD1
V: TRBV19
J: TRBJ1-2
DNA: TGTGCCAGTAGTAGAGCCGGGACAGAACACTATGGCTACACCTTC
CDR3: CASSRAGTEHYGYTF

length: 17
size: .
D: TRBD2
V: TRBV15
J: TRBJ2-1
DNA: TGTGCCACCAGCTCTGGGGGACTAGCGGGGGGGCAAGGTGAGCAGTTCTTC
CDR3: CATSSGGLAGGQGEQFF

length: 14
size: .
D: .
V: TRBV19
J: TRBJ2-3
DNA: TGTGCCAGTAGTATCGGGGGAGACACAGATACGCAATATTTT
CDR3: CASSIGGDTDTQYF

length: 14
size: .
D: TRBD2
V: TRBV7-9
J: TRBJ2-1
DNA: TGTGCCAGCAGCTTCCTAGCGGGAGTAGGTGAGCAGTTCTTC
CDR3: CASSFLAGVGEQFF

length: 13
size: .
D: .
V: TRBV30
J: TRBJ1-5
DNA: TGTGCCTGGAGCCCGGACAGCAATCAGCCCCAGCATTTT
CDR3: CAWSPDSNQPQHF

length: 15
size: .
D: .
V: TRBV4-1
J: TRBJ1-5
DNA: TGCGCCAGCAGCCTGGGGGAGGGGGGCAATCAGCCCCAGCATTTT
CDR3: CASSLGEGGNQPQHF

length: 13
size: .
D: .
V: TRBV11-2
J: TRBJ1-1
DNA: TGTGCCAGCAGCTCCCGAACGAACACTGAAGCTTTCTTT
CDR3: CASSSRTNTEAFF

length: 17
size: .
D: .
V: TRBV13
J: TRBJ2-2
DNA: TGTGCCAGCAGCTCCCTTTTACTCCGGAAGAACACCGGGGAGCTGTTTTTT
CDR3: CASSSLLLRKNTGELFF

length: 12
size: .
D: TRBD2
V: TRBV24-1
J: TRBJ2-5
DNA: TGTGCCACCGGCGGGGGGGGTGAGACCCAGTACTTC
CDR3: CATGGGGETQYF

length: 14
size: .
D: TRBD1
V: TRBV6-5
J: TRBJ2-3
DNA: TGTGCCAGCAGGTTGGGACAGAACACAGATACGCAGTATTTT
CDR3: CASRLGQNTDTQYF

length: 15
size: .
D: TRBD1
V: TRBV28
J: TRBJ2-7
DNA: TGTGCCAGCACCCCCGCACAGGGGGCCACCTACGAGCAGTACTTC
CDR3: CASTPAQGATYEQYF

length: 13
size: .
D: .
V: TRBV3-1/TRBV3-2
J: TRBJ1-2
DNA: TGTGCCAGCAGCCAAGCTTTTAACTATGGCTACACCTTC
CDR3: CASSQAFNYGYTF

length: 12
size: .
D: .
V: TRBV6-2/TRBV6-3
J: TRBJ1-1
DNA: TGTGCCAGCAGTTACGAACAGGGTGAAGCTTTCTTT
CDR3: CASSYEQGEAFF

length: 12
size: few
D: .
V: TRBV7-2
J: TRBJ2-5
DNA: TGTGCCAGCAGCCGGCCGAGGGAGACCCAGTACTTC
CDR3: CASSRPRETQYF

length: 16
size: .
D: TRBD1
V: TRBV4-2
J: TRBJ2-1
DNA: TGTGCCAGCAGCCGCACAGGACAGGGGGCACTCAATGAGCAGTTCTTC
CDR3: CASSRTGQGALNEQFF

length: 17
size: .
D: TRBD2
V: TRBV3-1/TRBV3-2
J: TRBJ2-2
DNA: TGTGCCAGCAGCCAAGATAGGGCGCCTGGGGGGGCCGGGGAGCTGTTTTTT
CDR3: CASSQDRAPGGAGELFF

length: 13
size: .
D: .
V: TRBV9
J: TRBJ2-2
DNA: TGTGCCAGCAGCGTCGACCAAACCGGGGAGCTGTTTTTT
CDR3: CASSVDQTGELFF

length: 15
size: .
D: TRBD2
V: TRBV7-3
J: TRBJ2-1
DNA: TGTGCCAGCAGCCACGGGGCGGGGGGCCACAATGAGCAGTTCTTC
CDR3: CASSHGAGGHNEQFF

length: 16
size: once
D: .
V: TRBV15
J: TRBJ1-5
DNA: TGTGCCACCAGCAGAGATAGTTCGGGAAGCAATCAGCCCCAGCATTTT
CDR3: CATSRDSSGSNQPQHF

length: 13
size: .
D: .
V: TRBV30
J: TRBJ1-6
DNA: TGTGCCTGGGAAGGGAACTATAATTCACCCCTCCACTTT
CDR3: CAWEGNYNSPLHF

length: 16
size: .
D: .
V: TRBV4-3
J: TRBJ2-2
DNA: TGCGCCAGCAGCCAAGTAGGAAAAGGTGGCACCGGGGAGCTGTTTTTT
CDR3: CASSQVGKGGTGELFF

length: 15
size: once
D: .
V: TRBV19
J: TRBJ1-4
DNA: TGTGCCAGTAGTATGGGCAGGGCAACTAATGAAAAACTGTTTTTT
CDR3: CASSMGRATNEKLFF

length: 16
size: .
D: TRBD2
V: TRBV5-4
J: TRBJ2-1
DNA: TGTGCCAGCAGCTTGGGTAGCGGGGGTTCCTACAATGAGCAGTTCTTC
CDR3: CASSLGSGGSYNEQFF

length: 15
size: .
D: TRBD1
V: TRBV5-6
J: TRBJ1-4
DNA: TGTGCCAGCAGCTGGATGACAGGGGGAGGCGAAAAACTGTTTTTT
CDR3: CASSWMTGGGEKLFF

length: 17
size: .
D: .
V: TRBV11-2
J: TRBJ2-7
DNA: TGTGCCAGCAGCTTAGAAGGGGGAGCGGTGCCCAGCGGCGAGCAGTACTTC
CDR3: CASSLEGGAVPSGEQYF

length: 15
size: .
D: .
V: TRBV28
J: TRBJ2-7
DNA: TGTGCCAGCGGTGATGGGGGGACAATCTCCTACGAGCAGTACTTC
CDR3: CASGDGGTISYEQYF

length: 14
size: .
D: .
V: TRBV24-1
J: TRBJ1-2
DNA: TGTGCCACCAGAGGAACCGGGCTTAACTATGGCTACACCTTC
CDR3: CATRGTGLNYGYTF

length: 16
size: few
D: .
V: TRBV7-8
J: TRBJ1-3
DNA: TGTGCCAGCAGCTTAGCCGGGACACCAACTGGAAACACCATATATTTT
CDR3: CASSLAGTPTGNTIYF

length: 15
size: .
D: .
V: TRBV4-2
J: TRBJ1-4
DNA: TGTGCCAGCAGCCACCGACAAGCAACTAATGAAAAACTGTTTTTT
CDR3: CASSHRQATNEKLFF

length: 16
size: .
D: TRBD1
V: TRBV19
J: TRBJ1-2
DNA: TGTGCCAGTAGTCGGGGAGGACAGGGGGCTTCGAGAGGCTACACCTTC
CDR3: CASSRGGQGASRGYTF

length: 14
size: .
D: .
V: TRBV6-5
J: TRBJ2-3
DNA: TGTGCCAGCAGTTACGGGGGGCCGGGAGATACGCAGTATTTT
CDR3: CASSYGGPGDTQYF

length: 12
size: .
D: .
V: TRBV3-1/TRBV3-2
J: TRBJ1-1
DNA: TGTGCCAGCAGGCGGACGAGCACTGAAGCTTTCTTT
CDR3: CASRRTSTEAFF

length: 15
size: .
D: TRBD1
V: TRBV5-3
J: TRBJ2-7
DNA: TGTGCCAGAAGCTTGAAGACAGGGGGTGTCTACGAGCAGTACTTC
CDR3: CARSLKTGGVYEQYF

length: 14
size: .
D: .
V: TRBV18
J: TRBJ1-4
DNA: TGTGCCAGCTCACCTTCCGGGGCGAATGAAAAACTGTTTTTT
CDR3: CASSPSGANEKLFF